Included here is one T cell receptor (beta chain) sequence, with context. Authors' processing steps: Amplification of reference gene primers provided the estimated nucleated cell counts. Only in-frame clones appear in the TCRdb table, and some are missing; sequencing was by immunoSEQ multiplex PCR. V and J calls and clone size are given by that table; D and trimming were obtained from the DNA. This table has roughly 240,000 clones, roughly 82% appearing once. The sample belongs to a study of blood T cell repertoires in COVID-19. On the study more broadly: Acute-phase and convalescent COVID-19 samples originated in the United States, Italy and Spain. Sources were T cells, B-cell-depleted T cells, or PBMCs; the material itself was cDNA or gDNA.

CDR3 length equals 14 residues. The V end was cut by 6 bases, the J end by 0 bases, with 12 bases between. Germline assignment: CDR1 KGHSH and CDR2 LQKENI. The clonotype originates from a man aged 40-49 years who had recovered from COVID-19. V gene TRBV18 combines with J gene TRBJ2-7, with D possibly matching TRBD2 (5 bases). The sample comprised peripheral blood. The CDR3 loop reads CASSEATNSYEQYF. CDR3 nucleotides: TGTGCCAGCTCCGAGGCGACTAACTCCTACGAGCAGTACTTC. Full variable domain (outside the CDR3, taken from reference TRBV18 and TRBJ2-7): NAGVMQNPRHLVRRRGQEARLRCSPMKGHSHVYWYRQLPEEGLKFMVYLQKENIIDESGMPKERFSAEFPKEGPSILRIQQVVRGDSAAYFCASSEATNSYEQYFGPGTRLTVT.